These 9 T cell receptor beta chains came from one sample sequenced in a study of blood T cell repertoires in COVID-19. The data were produced by immunoSEQ multiplex PCR, yet TCRdb's version contains in-frame clones alone and is incomplete. The sample yields approximately 230,000 clones, approximately 80% seen once. The sample was peripheral blood. These receptor sequences come from an elderly woman with active or convalescent COVID-19.

The chain has TRBV7-9 and TRBJ1-1; no clear D gene. Germline values: CDR1 SEHNR, CDR2 FQNEAQ (reference sequence). Trimming took 5 bases from V and 1 from J, leaving 8 bases between them. The CDR3 runs to 13 residues. The CDR3 loop reads CASSPAGNTEAFF. CDR3 nucleotide sequence: TGTGCCAGCAGCCCTGCGGGGAACACTGAAGCTTTCTTT.

This clone occurred a few times. The V and J genes are TRBV7-8 and TRBJ1-1; TRBD1 matches at 9 bases. This CDR3 comprises 14 residues. In germline, CDR1 is SGHVS, CDR2 FQNEAQ. The V gene end was trimmed by 4 bases and the J gene end by 4 bases; junction bases not matched to a gene: 4. The CDR3 nucleotides are TGTGCCAGCAGCTCGGAGACAGGGGGCACTGAAGCTTTCTTT. It yields the protein CASSSETGGTEAFF.

The chain combines TRBV28 with TRBJ1-6; no clear D gene. Trimming took off 5 bases at V and 5 bases at J, with 16 bases between the two ends. From germline, CDR1 is MDHEN and CDR2 SYDVKM. This CDR3 is 16 amino acids long. The CDR3 sequence is CASSRTPGTNNSPLHF. In DNA form, the CDR3 reads TGTGCCAGCAGTCGGACCCCGGGAACCAATAATTCACCCCTCCACTTT.

The genes are TRBV5-1 and TRBJ2-5; TRBD2 agrees at 9 bases. With V trimmed by 5 bases and J by 1 base, 3 bases remained unmatched. This CDR3 is built from 14 residues. Germline V gene data show CDR1 as SGHRS and CDR2 as YFSETQ. CDR3 in DNA: TGCGCCAGCAGGGCGGGAGGGCCCCAAGAGACCCAGTACTTC. Its protein is CASRAGGPQETQYF.

The genes are TRBV19 and TRBJ1-1; D is uncertain. The V end lost 5 bases, the J end lost 0 bases, and 7 bases lay between the germline ends. The CDR3 is made up of 13 amino acids. The germline CDR1 and CDR2 sequences are LNHDA and SQIVND (reference sequence). This CDR3 is CASSLLLNTEAFF. The CDR3 coding sequence is TGTGCCAGTAGTTTACTCTTGAACACTGAAGCTTTCTTT.

In its sample, this clone was seen a few times. The V call is TRBV19, the J call TRBJ1-2; tentative D call: TRBD1 (5 bases). The CDR3 covers 13 residues. CDR1 is LNHDA, CDR2 SQIVND, per germline (reference sequence). V was clipped by 7 bases and J by 6 bases, with 15 bases between them. As DNA, the CDR3 is TGTGCCAGTACCCTGGGGCACTACGATGGCTACACCTTC. Translating it yields CASTLGHYDGYTF.

This clone was picked up one time. The chain has TRBV12-3 or TRBV12-4 and TRBJ1-6; D remains unclear. The CDR3 covers 13 residues. Trimming left V 3 bases short and J 10 bases short, with 10 bases between. CDR3 residues: CASSFSGVSPLHF. In nucleotides, the CDR3 is TGTGCCAGCAGTTTTTCCGGGGTGTCACCCCTCCACTTT.

The chain carries TRBV6-5 and TRBJ1-5; D is ambiguous. Germline V CDR1 and CDR2: MNHEY, SVGAGI. Trimming pared 0 bases from V and 2 bases from J, leaving 11 bases between. This CDR3 region has 16 residues. CDR3 coding DNA: TGTGCCAGCAGTTACTCACCAGTGCCCGGCAATCAGCCCCAGCATTTT. Its protein product is CASSYSPVPGNQPQHF.

The rearrangement joins TRBV13 to TRBJ1-5; D is possibly TRBD1 (6 bases). Deletions cut 1 base from V and 0 bases from J, with 31 bases between. CDR3 length: 23 amino acids. CDR1 is PRHDT, CDR2 FYEKMQ, per germline (reference sequence). The CDR3 region is CASSLDKQGSGEYGQYSNQPQHF. Here the CDR3 DNA reads TGTGCCAGCAGCTTAGACAAACAGGGATCAGGTGAATACGGCCAATATAGCAATCAGCCCCAGCATTTT.